Below, one TCR beta chain is given with its context. This specimen belongs to a study of shared clonotypes between healthy human individuals. Positive CCR7 selection of CD45RO-negative cells yielded the naive CD8 cells, and terminally differentiated effector memory CD45RA+ cells were excluded. Germline V gene data show CDR1 as SEHNR and CDR2 as FQNEAQ (reference sequence). This CDR3 comprises 16 residues. V dropped 3 bases and J dropped 4 bases, with 18 bases sitting between them. The method was immunoSEQ multiplex PCR; TCRdb's version includes in-frame clones alone and lacks a portion of them. Here the sample spans 2 million or so clones, roughly 95% being singletons.

The sequenced material came from naive CD8+ T cells sorted from blood. The V call is TRBV7-9, the J call TRBJ2-5; perhaps TRBD2 as D (5 bases). The sequence was collected from a man between 18 and 29 years old in good health. CDR3 coding DNA: TGTGCCAGCAGCTTCCCCCTGGGCCCGGGGATAGAGACCCAGTACTTC. It encodes CASSFPLGPGIETQYF.